Each of the 25 T cell receptor beta chains below was sequenced from the same sample in a study of cytomegalovirus exposure and HLA in healthy donors. With 60 Vbeta and 13 Jbeta primers, the PCR was carried out. This table comes from immunoSEQ multiplex PCR, and its TCRdb copy is limited to in-frame clones, with some not included. The table records roughly 130,000 clones, roughly 78% of them present only once. The sequenced material came from PBMCs. These receptor sequences come from a male donor in good health and CMV-seronegative.

This sequence joins TRBV2 and TRBJ2-1; 10 nucleotides line up with TRBD2. In germline, CDR1 is SNHLY, CDR2 FYNNEI. The CDR3 contains 15 residues. Trimming cost V 6 bases and J 4 bases; bases outside gene matches: 6. The CDR3 DNA sequence: TGTGCCAGCAGGCCCCCAGCGGGAGGGTACAATGAGCAGTTCTTC. Protein: CASRPPAGGYNEQFF.

The chain is built from TRBV7-2 and TRBJ2-7, with D perhaps TRBD1 (5 bases). The CDR3 has 12 amino acids. V was trimmed by 5 bases and J by 5 bases, leaving 10 bases between them. Germline V lookup: CDR1 SGHTA, CDR2 FQGNSA. The CDR3 coding sequence is TGTGCCAGCAGCCCAGGGTCCGACGAGCAGTACTTC. Encoded protein: CASSPGSDEQYF.

V is TRBV6-1 and J is TRBJ1-4; D may be TRBD1 (6 bases). Germline V gene sequence: CDR1 MNHNS, CDR2 SASEGT. CDR3 length equals 15 residues. The V gene lost 6 bases and the J gene lost 0 bases, with 11 bases spanning the gap. The DNA for the CDR3 is TGTGCCAGCAGGGTTTACAGGGCAACTAATGAAAAACTGTTTTTT. Its translation: CASRVYRATNEKLFF.

The chain links TRBV6-1 to TRBJ1-3; D may be TRBD1 (6 bases). This CDR3 has 13 amino acids. Between the trimmed V and J ends, which lost 5 bases and 6 bases, there was a span of 11 bases. The V gene's germline CDR1 is MNHNS and CDR2 SASEGT. The CDR3, as DNA: TGTGCCAGCAGTCGGACAGAGCAAAACACCATATATTTT. Protein sequence: CASSRTEQNTIYF.

The gene calls are TRBV5-1 and TRBJ2-1; D is undetermined. The CDR3 extends over 11 amino acids. CDR1 SGHRS and CDR2 YFSETQ come from the germline V gene. Trimming removed 7 bases from V and 6 bases from J, with 8 bases in between. CDR3 nucleotide sequence: TGCGCCAGCGCATCAGGCAATGAGCAGTTCTTC. Its translation: CASASGNEQFF.

V and J are TRBV2 and TRBJ2-3; D is possibly TRBD2 (6 bases). Germline V CDR1 and CDR2: SNHLY, FYNNEI. CDR3 length: 14 residues. The V end lost 6 bases, the J end lost 3 bases, and 13 bases lay between the germline ends. The CDR3 protein is CASSWLEGTDTQYF. The CDR3 DNA sequence: TGTGCCAGCAGCTGGTTGGAGGGGACAGATACGCAGTATTTT.

The chain recombines TRBV9 with TRBJ2-2, with TRBD2 matching 10 bases. V lost 2 bases to trimming and J lost 5 bases; unmatched junction nucleotides: 6. Germline CDR1 is SGDLS and CDR2 is YYNGEE. The CDR3 sequence is 16 residues long. The CDR3 sequence: CASSVSGRAWTGELFF. The CDR3 DNA reads TGTGCCAGCAGCGTCAGCGGGAGGGCCTGGACCGGGGAGCTGTTTTTT.

V is TRBV7-8 and J is TRBJ2-3; 7 bases fit TRBD1. Germline V gene lookup returns CDR1 SGHVS and CDR2 FQNEAQ. V was clipped by 5 bases and J by 8 bases; unmatched bases: 10. The CDR3 is 14 residues long. CDR3 sequence reads: CASSLEGAGTTQYF. The CDR3 DNA is TGTGCCAGCAGCCTCGAGGGGGCGGGTACTACGCAGTATTTT.

The chain joins TRBV6-1 to TRBJ1-2; 7 bases match TRBD1. V was clipped by 8 bases and J by 6 bases; unmatched bases: 9. Germline CDR1 and CDR2: MNHNS and SASEGT. The length of the CDR3 is 13 residues. The CDR3 DNA follows: TGTGCCAGCCGTACAGGACAGGACCATGGCTACACCTTC. This sequence encodes CASRTGQDHGYTF.

The V call is TRBV15, the J call TRBJ2-7; D possibly corresponds to TRBD1 (5 bases). This CDR3 comprises 13 residues. CDR1 and CDR2 (germline): LNHNV, YYDKDF (reference sequence). V lost 3 bases, J lost 12 bases, and 18 bases lay in between. The CDR3 sequence is CATSRGQQALRYF. DNA of the CDR3: TGTGCCACCAGCAGGGGTCAACAGGCGCTGAGGTACTTC.

This chain joins TRBV9 and TRBJ1-6; TRBD1 might be the D (6 bases). CDR1 SGDLS and CDR2 YYNGEE come from the germline V gene. This CDR3 spans 17 amino acids. The V end was cut by 5 bases, the J end by 0 bases, with 15 bases between. CDR3 in DNA: TGTGCCAGCAGAGCCGCAGGGGCGAGCTCCTATAATTCACCCCTCCACTTT. This encodes CASRAAGASSYNSPLHF.

This clone showed up just a few times. The chain's CDR3 is CASSDQTGRNQPQHF. The DNA for the CDR3 is TGTGCCAGCAGTGACCAGACAGGGCGAAATCAGCCCCAGCATTTT. The chain employs TRBV2 and TRBJ1-5, with TRBD1 matching over 7 bases. CDR1 is SNHLY and CDR2 is FYNNEI in the germline V gene. The CDR3 totals 15 residues. V gave up 3 bases and J gave up 4 bases; unmatched junction bases: 6.

This chain uses TRBV28 with TRBJ2-3, with 8 positions matching TRBD1. The length of the CDR3 is 15 residues. Trimming removed 2 bases from V and 6 bases from J; junction bases left unmatched: 7. Per germline, CDR1 MDHEN and CDR2 SYDVKM. The CDR3 loop reads CASSLHQGAYDTQYF. CDR3 bases: TGTGCCAGCAGTTTACACCAGGGGGCTTACGATACGCAGTATTTT.

The chain joins TRBV4-1 to TRBJ2-3, with a tentative D call TRBD2 (6 bases). V shed 0 bases and J shed 2 bases, with 12 bases lying between them. The CDR3 runs to 16 residues. Germline assignment: CDR1 MGHRA and CDR2 YSYEKL. CDR3 in DNA: TGCGCCAGCAGCCAAGATCGGGACTTCTTCACAGATACGCAGTATTTT. This gives the protein CASSQDRDFFTDTQYF.

V and J are TRBV19 and TRBJ1-5, with TRBD1 identical over 9 bases. Germline V lookup: CDR1 LNHDA, CDR2 SQIVND (reference sequence). V lost 5 bases to trimming and J lost 5 bases; unmatched junction nucleotides: 16. The CDR3 is made up of 18 amino acids. The CDR3 region has the DNA TGTGCCAGTAGTCTTACGGGACAGGGACCGAAAAACCATCAGCCCCAGCATTTT. This sequence encodes CASSLTGQGPKNHQPQHF.

The CDR3 nucleotides read TGTGCCAGCTCGGGGGACAGGGATGTGGGCTACACCTTC. It yields the protein CASSGDRDVGYTF. The rearrangement joins TRBV18 to TRBJ1-2, with TRBD1 matching 9 bases. Germline V CDR1 and CDR2: KGHSH, LQKENI. The ends lost 6 bases at V and 8 bases at J; junction bases unmatched: 7. CDR3 length: 13 residues.

CDR3 sequence reads: CASSVKTGGSSYEQYF. CDR3 sequence (DNA): TGTGCCAGCAGCGTAAAGACAGGGGGCAGCTCCTACGAGCAGTACTTC. V is TRBV13 and J is TRBJ2-7, with 10 nucleotides matching TRBD1. CDR1 is PRHDT, CDR2 FYEKMQ, per germline (reference sequence). Trimming cost V 5 bases and J 0 bases; bases outside gene matches: 7. This CDR3 has 16 amino acids. Full variable domain (remainder filled in from reference TRBV13 and TRBJ2-7): AAGVIQSPRHLIKEKRETATLKCYPIPRHDTVYWYQQGPGQDPQFLISFYEKMQSDKGSIPDRFSAQQFSDYHSELNMSSLELGDSALYFCASSVKTGGSSYEQYFGPGTRLTVT.

V gene TRBV10-3 combines with J gene TRBJ1-3, with TRBD1 identical over 7 bases. The J segment lost 3 bases and the V segment lost 6 bases, leaving 11 bases of the junction unmatched. In germline, CDR1 is ENHRY, CDR2 SYGVKD. This CDR3 contains 16 residues. As DNA, the CDR3 is TGTGCCATCAGGACTTACAAGGGGGCGCGTGGAAACACCATATATTTT. Its translation is CAIRTYKGARGNTIYF.

The V and J genes are TRBV7-2 and TRBJ2-2; a possible D gene is TRBD1 (6 bases). The CDR3 sequence is 16 residues long. Germline CDR1 and CDR2: SGHTA and FQGNSA. Trimming shortened V by 4 bases and J by 1 base, and 13 bases separated the two germline ends. The CDR3 region has the DNA TGTGCCAGCAGCTCACCGGGACAACGGAACACCGGGGAGCTGTTTTTT. It translates to CASSSPGQRNTGELFF.

The chain carries TRBV7-2 and TRBJ2-7; 9 positions agree with TRBD2. The germline V gene encodes CDR1 SGHTA and CDR2 FQGNSA. The CDR3 has 14 residues. J gave up 5 bases and V 2 bases, and 4 bases lay outside the gene matches. CDR3 DNA sequence: TGTGCCAGCAGCTTAATTAGCGGGGGTCACGAGCAGTACTTC. Amino acids: CASSLISGGHEQYF.

This clone occurred once. The V and J genes are TRBV7-9 and TRBJ2-7; 7 bases align to TRBD1. Germline values: CDR1 SEHNR, CDR2 FQNEAQ (reference sequence). The CDR3 runs to 13 residues. Losses at the gene ends were 5 bases for V and 3 bases for J; bases not matched to a gene: 4. The CDR3 region is CASSPRQGYEQYF. The CDR3 bases are TGTGCCAGCAGCCCGCGACAGGGCTACGAGCAGTACTTC.

This clone came up a few times. The J gene is TRBJ1-1, the V gene TRBV2, with D possibly being TRBD1 (5 bases). Germline loops: CDR1 SNHLY, CDR2 FYNNEI. The CDR3 loop spans 14 amino acids. The V gene lost 7 bases and the J gene lost 2 bases, with 14 bases spanning the gap. CDR3 amino acids: CASIPGGENTEAFF. The CDR3 nucleotides read TGTGCCAGCATTCCGGGGGGGGAAAACACTGAAGCTTTCTTT.

The chain employs TRBV19 and TRBJ2-2; 10 nucleotides agree with TRBD2. The V gene end was trimmed by 3 bases and the J gene end by 2 bases; junction bases not matched to a gene: 9. The CDR3 runs to 18 residues. Germline values: CDR1 LNHDA, CDR2 SQIVND (reference sequence). The CDR3 sequence: CASSIPSSGGSNTGELFF. In DNA, the CDR3 is TGTGCCAGTAGTATCCCGTCTAGCGGGGGAAGTAACACCGGGGAGCTGTTTTTT.

The rearrangement joins TRBV2 to TRBJ1-4; TRBD1 agrees at 10 bases. From germline, CDR1 is SNHLY and CDR2 FYNNEI. The V gene end was trimmed by 3 bases and the J gene end by 6 bases; junction bases not matched to a gene: 1. This CDR3 is built from 14 residues. In nucleotides, the CDR3 is TGTGCCAGCAGTGAGGACAGGGGGTATGAAAAACTGTTTTTT. This gives the protein CASSEDRGYEKLFF.

This clone was detected a few times. The chain combines TRBV6-5 with TRBJ2-3, with D possibly matching TRBD1 (5 bases). The CDR3 consists of 14 residues. The V and J ends lost 2 bases and 3 bases respectively, with 9 bases between them. Germline V gives CDR1 MNHEY, CDR2 SVGAGI. DNA of the CDR3: TGTGCCAGCAGTTACGGCCAGGGAACAGATACGCAGTATTTT. This encodes CASSYGQGTDTQYF.